This T cell receptor (beta chain) was obtained from a study of blood T cell repertoires in COVID-19. The overall study: Samples came from the United States, Italy and Spain, spanning acute and convalescent COVID-19. T cells, B-cell-depleted T cells, or PBMCs supplied cDNA or gDNA.

Original processing methods: Estimates of nucleated cell counts were drawn from the amplification of reference gene primers. Produced via immunoSEQ multiplex PCR; TCRdb's table is partial and in-frame only. That table gives V, J and clone size, and the DNA gave D and trimming. Seen here are a few hundred thousand clones, 86% observed once, and the top ten hold approximately 3%. The sample taken for sequencing was peripheral blood. This clonotype was sampled from a woman in her 30s with active or convalescent COVID-19.

The CDR3 coding sequence is TGTGCCAGCAGCTTCGCAGGGCTGGATCCACCCCTCCACTTT. It codes for CASSFAGLDPPLHF. The rearrangement links TRBV5-6 to TRBJ1-6; D is possibly TRBD1 (5 bases). The germline V gene has CDR1 SGHDT and CDR2 YYEEEE. Deletions cut 2 bases from V and 11 bases from J, with 14 bases between. The CDR3 is 14 residues long.